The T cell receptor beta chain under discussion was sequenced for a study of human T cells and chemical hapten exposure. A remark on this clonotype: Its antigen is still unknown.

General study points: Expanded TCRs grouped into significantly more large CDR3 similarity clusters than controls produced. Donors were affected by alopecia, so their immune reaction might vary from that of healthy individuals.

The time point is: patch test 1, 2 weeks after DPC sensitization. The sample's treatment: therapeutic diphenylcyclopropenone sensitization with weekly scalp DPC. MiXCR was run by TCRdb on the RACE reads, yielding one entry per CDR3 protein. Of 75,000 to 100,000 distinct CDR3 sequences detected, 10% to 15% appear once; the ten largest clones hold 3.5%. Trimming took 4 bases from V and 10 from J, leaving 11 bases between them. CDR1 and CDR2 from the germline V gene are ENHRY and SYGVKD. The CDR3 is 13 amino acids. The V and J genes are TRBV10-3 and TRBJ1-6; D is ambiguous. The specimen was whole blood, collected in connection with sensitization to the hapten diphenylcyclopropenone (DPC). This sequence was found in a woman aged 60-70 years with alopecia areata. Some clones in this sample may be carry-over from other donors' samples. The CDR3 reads CAISGGWVSPLHF. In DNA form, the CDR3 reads TGTGCCATCAGTGGGGGTTGGGTCTCACCCCTCCACTTT.